The following is a TCR beta chain sequence with its context. Its target is unknown. The data are from a study of shared clonotypes between healthy human individuals. Data came from immunoSEQ multiplex PCR; TCRdb stores just in-frame clones and leaves some out. The sample has about 690,000 clones; about 90% are singletons. The germline V and J ends were trimmed by 3 bases and 12 bases, with 18 bases remaining between them. Germline V gene sequence: CDR1 SEHNR, CDR2 FQNEAQ (reference sequence). The CDR3 length is 13 residues. Overall study results and limits: Against clonotypes common to all four donors, non-shared ones had lower generation probabilities.

This receptor was taken from a man aged 18-30 years in good health. Some clones in this sample may be carry-over from other donors' samples. The chain is built from TRBV7-9 and TRBJ2-7; either TRBD1 or TRBD2 may fit D (6 bases each). Sequenced input: memory CD8+ T cells from PBMCs. The subset: CD45RO+ cells pooled with CCR7-negative TemRA cells. CDR3 loop: CASSFRVEGGLYF. CDR3 nucleotide sequence: TGTGCCAGCAGCTTCCGGGTGGAGGGGGGCTTGTACTTC.